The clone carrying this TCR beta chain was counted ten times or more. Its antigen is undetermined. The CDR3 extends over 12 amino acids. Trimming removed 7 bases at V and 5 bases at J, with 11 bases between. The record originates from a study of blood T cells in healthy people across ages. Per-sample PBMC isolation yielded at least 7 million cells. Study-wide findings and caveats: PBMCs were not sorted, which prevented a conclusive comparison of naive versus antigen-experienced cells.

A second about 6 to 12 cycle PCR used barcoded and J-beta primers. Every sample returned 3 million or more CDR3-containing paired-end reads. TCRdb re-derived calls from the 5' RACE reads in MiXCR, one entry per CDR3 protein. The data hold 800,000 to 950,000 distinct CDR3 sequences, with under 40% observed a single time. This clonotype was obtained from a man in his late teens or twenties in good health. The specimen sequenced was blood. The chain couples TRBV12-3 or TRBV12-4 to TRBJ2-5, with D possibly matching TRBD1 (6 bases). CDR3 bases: TGTGCCAGCAAGTCAGGGGTGGAGACCCAGTACTTC. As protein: CASKSGVETQYF.